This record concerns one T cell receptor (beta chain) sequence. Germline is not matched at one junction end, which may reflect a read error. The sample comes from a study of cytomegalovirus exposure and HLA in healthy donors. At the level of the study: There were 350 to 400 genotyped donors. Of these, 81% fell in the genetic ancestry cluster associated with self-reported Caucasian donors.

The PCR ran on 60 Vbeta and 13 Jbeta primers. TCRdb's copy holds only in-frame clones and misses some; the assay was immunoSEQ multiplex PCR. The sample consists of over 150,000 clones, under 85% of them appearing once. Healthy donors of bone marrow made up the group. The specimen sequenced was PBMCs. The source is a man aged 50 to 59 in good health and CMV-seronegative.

The CDR3 loop reads CSSSVQGDTQYF. In nucleotides, the CDR3 is TGTTCCAGCAGCGTACAGGGTGATACGCAGTATTTT. This chain links TRBV7-9 with TRBJ2-3, with D possibly TRBD1 on 6 matching bases. Germline V gene lookup returns CDR1 SEHNR and CDR2 FQNEAQ (reference sequence). The CDR3 has 12 amino acids.